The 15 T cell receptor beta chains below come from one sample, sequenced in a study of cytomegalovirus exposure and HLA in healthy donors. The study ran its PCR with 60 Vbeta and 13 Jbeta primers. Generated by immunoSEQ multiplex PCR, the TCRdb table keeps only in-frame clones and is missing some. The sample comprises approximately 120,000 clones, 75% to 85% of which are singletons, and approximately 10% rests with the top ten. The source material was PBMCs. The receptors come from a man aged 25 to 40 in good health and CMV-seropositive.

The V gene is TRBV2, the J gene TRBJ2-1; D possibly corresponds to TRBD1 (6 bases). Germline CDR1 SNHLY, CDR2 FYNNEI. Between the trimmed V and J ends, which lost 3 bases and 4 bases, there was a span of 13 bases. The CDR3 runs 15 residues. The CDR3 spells CASSEVTGFYNEQFF. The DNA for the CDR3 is TGTGCCAGCAGTGAGGTAACAGGGTTTTACAATGAGCAGTTCTTC.

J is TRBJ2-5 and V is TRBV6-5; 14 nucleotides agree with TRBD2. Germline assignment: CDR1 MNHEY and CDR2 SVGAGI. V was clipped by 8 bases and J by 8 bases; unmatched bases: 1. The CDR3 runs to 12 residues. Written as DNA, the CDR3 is TGTGCCAGCGGACTAGCGGGGGGAACCCAGTACTTC. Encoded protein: CASGLAGGTQYF.

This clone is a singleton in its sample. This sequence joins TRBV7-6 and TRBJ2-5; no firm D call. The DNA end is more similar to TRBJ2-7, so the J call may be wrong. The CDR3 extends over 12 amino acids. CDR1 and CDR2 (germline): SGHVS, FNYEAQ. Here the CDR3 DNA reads TGTGCCAGCAGCTTAGCCCCAGGCGAGCAGTACTTC. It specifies CASSLAPGEQYF.

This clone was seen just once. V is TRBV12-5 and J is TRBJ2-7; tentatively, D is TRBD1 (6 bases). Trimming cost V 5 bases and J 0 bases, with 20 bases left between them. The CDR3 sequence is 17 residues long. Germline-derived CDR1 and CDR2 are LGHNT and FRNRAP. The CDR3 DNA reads TGTGCTAGTGGTCCGGGCTTTACGGGGACACGCTCCTACGAGCAGTACTTC. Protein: CASGPGFTGTRSYEQYF. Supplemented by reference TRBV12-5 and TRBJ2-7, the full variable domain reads DARVTQTPRHKVTEMGQEVTMRCQPILGHNTVFWYRQTMMQGLELLAYFRNRAPLDDSGMPKDRFSAEMPDATLATLKIQPSEPRDSAVYFCASGPGFTGTRSYEQYFGPGTRLTVT.

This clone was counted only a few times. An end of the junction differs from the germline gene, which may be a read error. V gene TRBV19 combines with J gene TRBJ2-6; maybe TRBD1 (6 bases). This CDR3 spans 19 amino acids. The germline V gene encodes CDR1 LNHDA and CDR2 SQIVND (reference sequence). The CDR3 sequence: CASKDGYRERLTGANGLTF. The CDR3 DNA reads TGTGCCAGTAAGGATGGATACAGGGAAAGGCTCACTGGGGCCAACGGCCTGACTTTC.

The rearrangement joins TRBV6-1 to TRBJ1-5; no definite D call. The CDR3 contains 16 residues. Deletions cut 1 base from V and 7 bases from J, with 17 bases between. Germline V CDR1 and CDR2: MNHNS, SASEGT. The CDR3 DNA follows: TGTGCCAGCAGTGAAGTTCCCCGGGTAGGTCGGCAGCCCCAGCATTTT. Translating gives CASSEVPRVGRQPQHF.

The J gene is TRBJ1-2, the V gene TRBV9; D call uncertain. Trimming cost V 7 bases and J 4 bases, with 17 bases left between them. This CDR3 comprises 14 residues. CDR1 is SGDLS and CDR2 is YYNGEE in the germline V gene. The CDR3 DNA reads TGTGCCAGCGGGAACGAGGGTCCTGGCTATGGCTACACCTTC. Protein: CASGNEGPGYGYTF.

CDR3 coding DNA: TGTGCCAGCAGCTTTGGGAGCTCACCCCTCCACTTT. It codes for CASSFGSSPLHF. This chain links TRBV5-5 with TRBJ1-6; no reliable D call. This CDR3 spans 12 amino acids. Germline CDR1 SGHKS, CDR2 YYEKEE (reference sequence). Between the trimmed V and J ends, which lost 2 bases and 10 bases, there was a span of 7 bases.

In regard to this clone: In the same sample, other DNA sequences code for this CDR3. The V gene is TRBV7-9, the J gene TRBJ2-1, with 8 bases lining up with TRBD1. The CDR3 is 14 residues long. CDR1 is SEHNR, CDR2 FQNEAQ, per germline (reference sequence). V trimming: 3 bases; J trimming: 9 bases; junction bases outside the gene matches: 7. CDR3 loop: CASSLTGAGSEQFF. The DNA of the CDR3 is TGTGCCAGCAGCTTGACAGGGGCAGGCAGTGAGCAGTTCTTC.

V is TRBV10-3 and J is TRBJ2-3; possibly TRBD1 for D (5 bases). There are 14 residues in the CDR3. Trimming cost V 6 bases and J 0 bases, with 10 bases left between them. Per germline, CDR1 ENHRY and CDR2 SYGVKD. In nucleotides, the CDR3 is TGTGCCATCAGGCAGGGCCTCAGCACAGATACGCAGTATTTT. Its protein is CAIRQGLSTDTQYF.

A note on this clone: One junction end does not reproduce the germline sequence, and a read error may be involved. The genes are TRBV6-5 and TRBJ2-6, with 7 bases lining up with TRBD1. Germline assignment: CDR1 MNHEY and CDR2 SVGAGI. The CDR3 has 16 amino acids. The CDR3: CASGYATGSGANVLTF. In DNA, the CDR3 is TGTGCCAGCGGTTACGCGACAGGGTCTGGGGCCAACGTCCTGACTTTC.

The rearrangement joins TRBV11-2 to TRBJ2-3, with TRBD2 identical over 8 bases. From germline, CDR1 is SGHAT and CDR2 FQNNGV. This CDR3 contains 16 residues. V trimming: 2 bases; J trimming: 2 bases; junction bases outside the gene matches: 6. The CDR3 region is CASSLNGGDTTDTQYF. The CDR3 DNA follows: TGTGCCAGCAGCTTAAACGGGGGGGACACCACAGATACGCAGTATTTT.

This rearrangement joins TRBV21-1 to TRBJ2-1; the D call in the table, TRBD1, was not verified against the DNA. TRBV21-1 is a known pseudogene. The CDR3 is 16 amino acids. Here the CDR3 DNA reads TGTGCCAGCAGCAAAGGAGGGACAGGGGGCTTAGATGAGCAGTTCTTC. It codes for CASSKGGTGGLDEQFF.

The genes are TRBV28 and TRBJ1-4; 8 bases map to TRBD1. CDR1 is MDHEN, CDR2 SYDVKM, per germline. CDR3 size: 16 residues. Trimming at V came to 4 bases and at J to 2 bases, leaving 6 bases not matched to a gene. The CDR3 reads CASSSHRTGTNEKLFF. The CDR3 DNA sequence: TGTGCCAGCAGTTCCCATCGGACAGGGACTAATGAAAAACTGTTTTTT. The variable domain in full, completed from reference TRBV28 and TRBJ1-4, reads DVKVTQSSRYLVKRTGEKVFLECVQDMDHENMFWYRQDPGLGLRLIYFSYDVKMKEKGDIPEGYSVSREKKERFSLILESASTNQTSMYLCASSSHRTGTNEKLFFGSGTQLSVL.

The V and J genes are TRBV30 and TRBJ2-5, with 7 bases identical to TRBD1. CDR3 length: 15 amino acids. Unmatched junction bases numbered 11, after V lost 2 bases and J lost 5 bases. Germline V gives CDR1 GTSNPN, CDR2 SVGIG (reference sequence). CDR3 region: CAWSTWDSPDETQYF. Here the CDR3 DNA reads TGTGCCTGGAGTACGTGGGACAGCCCGGATGAGACCCAGTACTTC.